The rows below give T cell receptor beta chains drawn from one sample of a study of blood T cell repertoires in COVID-19. Method: immunoSEQ multiplex PCR; TCRdb's copy keeps in-frame clones and lacks some. The data contain some 210,000 clones, 88% of them singletons. The material sequenced was peripheral blood. These receptors were collected from a middle-aged woman who had recovered from COVID-19. Both conserved end residues are part of each CDR3. Fields, in order: clone size, V gene, D gene, J gene, CDR3 DNA, CDR3 protein. D genes are given only for firm matches. A row's size may be missing; if present it is once, few, many or a size class.

clone size: -
V gene: TRBV30
D gene: -
J gene: TRBJ1-1
CDR3 DNA: TGTGCCTGGAACCCGTCGGGGTTCACTGAAGCTTTCTTT
CDR3 protein: CAWNPSGFTEAFF

clone size: -
V gene: TRBV4-2
D gene: TRBD2
J gene: TRBJ2-3
CDR3 DNA: TGTGCCAGCAGCCAAGTGGCTAGCGGGAGGGCCAGCGGTTTTCCAGATACGCAGTATTTT
CDR3 protein: CASSQVASGRASGFPDTQYF

clone size: -
V gene: TRBV19
D gene: TRBD2
J gene: TRBJ2-1
CDR3 DNA: TGTGCCAGTAGTATGAGTAGCGGGAGCTCCTACAATGAGCAGTTCTTC
CDR3 protein: CASSMSSGSSYNEQFF

clone size: once
V gene: TRBV19
D gene: -
J gene: TRBJ2-3
CDR3 DNA: TGTGCCAGTAGGGTGGCGGGATACACAGATACGCAGTATTTT
CDR3 protein: CASRVAGYTDTQYF

clone size: -
V gene: TRBV6-2/TRBV6-3
D gene: TRBD1
J gene: TRBJ2-6
CDR3 DNA: TGTGCCAGCAGCACAGGGGCCTCAATCTCTGGGGCCAACGTCCTGACTTTC
CDR3 protein: CASSTGASISGANVLTF

clone size: -
V gene: TRBV7-2
D gene: -
J gene: TRBJ1-4
CDR3 DNA: TGTGCCAGCAGCTACGGCGGTAATGATGAAAAACTGTTTTTT
CDR3 protein: CASSYGGNDEKLFF

clone size: -
V gene: TRBV5-1
D gene: TRBD1
J gene: TRBJ1-4
CDR3 DNA: TGCGCCAGCAGCGACCGGGACAGGGGCGGTATGAGTGAAAAACTGTTTTTT
CDR3 protein: CASSDRDRGGMSEKLFF

clone size: -
V gene: TRBV19
D gene: TRBD1
J gene: TRBJ2-5
CDR3 DNA: TGTGCCAGTAGTATTGCAGGGGGAAAAGAGACCCAGTACTTC
CDR3 protein: CASSIAGGKETQYF

clone size: once
V gene: TRBV27
D gene: -
J gene: TRBJ2-7
CDR3 DNA: TGTGCCAGCAGTCCCTCTTGGGGCTCCCGCGAGCAGTACTTC
CDR3 protein: CASSPSWGSREQYF

clone size: -
V gene: TRBV2
D gene: -
J gene: TRBJ2-1
CDR3 DNA: TGTGCCAGCAGTGAACTGTACGGTGACAATGAGCAGTTCTTC
CDR3 protein: CASSELYGDNEQFF

clone size: -
V gene: TRBV7-8
D gene: -
J gene: TRBJ2-7
CDR3 DNA: TGTGCCAGCAGCTTAAAACGGCTAGCGCCCTACGAGCAGTACTTC
CDR3 protein: CASSLKRLAPYEQYF

clone size: -
V gene: TRBV29-1
D gene: -
J gene: TRBJ2-7
CDR3 DNA: TGCAGCGTTGCACAGGGACCCCTGGGCTCCTACGAGCAGTACTTC
CDR3 protein: CSVAQGPLGSYEQYF

clone size: -
V gene: TRBV20-1
D gene: -
J gene: TRBJ1-4
CDR3 DNA: TGCAGTGCTAGTAGCCTGATTAATGAAAAACTGTTTTTT
CDR3 protein: CSASSLINEKLFF

clone size: -
V gene: TRBV24-1
D gene: -
J gene: TRBJ2-7
CDR3 DNA: TGTGCCACCAGTGAACAGGGAACCTACGAGCAGTACTTC
CDR3 protein: CATSEQGTYEQYF

clone size: -
V gene: TRBV6-5
D gene: -
J gene: TRBJ1-5
CDR3 DNA: TGTGCCAGCAGTTCCCCCGGGGGACAGCCCCAGCATTTT
CDR3 protein: CASSSPGGQPQHF

clone size: few
V gene: TRBV9
D gene: TRBD2
J gene: TRBJ2-2
CDR3 DNA: TGTGCCAGCAGCGAAGGACTAGCGGGAGTAGGAGGGGAGCTGTTTTTT
CDR3 protein: CASSEGLAGVGGELFF

clone size: -
V gene: TRBV3-1/TRBV3-2
D gene: -
J gene: TRBJ1-5
CDR3 DNA: TGTGCCAGCAGCCATCGGGGGCAGCCCCAGCATTTT
CDR3 protein: CASSHRGQPQHF

clone size: -
V gene: TRBV30
D gene: -
J gene: TRBJ1-5
CDR3 DNA: TGTGCCTGGAGTATCGGACAGAGCTCCAATCAGCCCCAGCATTTT
CDR3 protein: CAWSIGQSSNQPQHF

clone size: -
V gene: TRBV10-3
D gene: TRBD2
J gene: TRBJ2-3
CDR3 DNA: TGTGCCATCAGAATGGCTAGCGGGATCACAGATACGCAGTATTTT
CDR3 protein: CAIRMASGITDTQYF

clone size: -
V gene: TRBV21-1
D gene: -
J gene: TRBJ1-2
CDR3 DNA: TGTGCCAGCAGCAAAATTCTTCCGGGAAACTATGGCTACACCTTC
CDR3 protein: CASSKILPGNYGYTF

clone size: -
V gene: TRBV15
D gene: TRBD1
J gene: TRBJ1-2
CDR3 DNA: TGTGCCACCAGCAGCCGAGACCAGGGACAGCGCTTGGGCTACACCTTC
CDR3 protein: CATSSRDQGQRLGYTF

clone size: -
V gene: TRBV7-9
D gene: TRBD2
J gene: TRBJ2-7
CDR3 DNA: TGTGCCAGCAGCTTAGGATCTAGCGGGGACGGGGAGCAGTACTTC
CDR3 protein: CASSLGSSGDGEQYF

clone size: once
V gene: TRBV24-1
D gene: TRBD1
J gene: TRBJ2-1
CDR3 DNA: TGTGCCACCACAGGGGGCTCCTACAATGAGCAGTTCTTC
CDR3 protein: CATTGGSYNEQFF

clone size: -
V gene: TRBV2
D gene: TRBD1
J gene: TRBJ1-4
CDR3 DNA: TGTGCCAGCAGCGAGACAGGGGAGGGTAAACTGTTTTTT
CDR3 protein: CASSETGEGKLFF

clone size: few
V gene: TRBV19
D gene: -
J gene: TRBJ1-5
CDR3 DNA: TGTGCCAGTAGTATGGGGGGAGCTCAGCCCCAGCATTTT
CDR3 protein: CASSMGGAQPQHF

clone size: -
V gene: TRBV5-5
D gene: TRBD1
J gene: TRBJ2-1
CDR3 DNA: TGTGCCAGCAGCTTGGACAGGGGCAATGAGCAGTTCTTC
CDR3 protein: CASSLDRGNEQFF

clone size: -
V gene: TRBV5-5
D gene: TRBD1
J gene: TRBJ1-5
CDR3 DNA: TGTGCCAGCAGCCGGACAGGGGTCCGTCAGCCCCAGCATTTT
CDR3 protein: CASSRTGVRQPQHF

clone size: few
V gene: TRBV28
D gene: -
J gene: TRBJ2-7
CDR3 DNA: TGTGCCAGCAGCCTGTCCGCGGTCGGGAGCTCCTACGAGCAGTACTTC
CDR3 protein: CASSLSAVGSSYEQYF

clone size: -
V gene: TRBV6-5
D gene: TRBD1
J gene: TRBJ1-5
CDR3 DNA: TGTGCCAGCAGAGCCGGGACAGGGGGTCAGCCCCAGCATTTT
CDR3 protein: CASRAGTGGQPQHF

clone size: -
V gene: TRBV7-9
D gene: -
J gene: TRBJ2-7
CDR3 DNA: TGTGCCAGCAGCCCCACTTCGACAGCAACAGCCTACGAGCAGTACTTC
CDR3 protein: CASSPTSTATAYEQYF

clone size: few
V gene: TRBV7-9
D gene: -
J gene: TRBJ1-1
CDR3 DNA: TGTGCCAGCAGCCCCATGGGAGCGAACACTGAAGCTTTCTTT
CDR3 protein: CASSPMGANTEAFF

clone size: -
V gene: TRBV28
D gene: -
J gene: TRBJ1-4
CDR3 DNA: TGTGCCAGCTTAGTTGGTGAAAAACTGTTTTTT
CDR3 protein: CASLVGEKLFF

clone size: -
V gene: TRBV18
D gene: -
J gene: TRBJ2-7
CDR3 DNA: TGTGCCAGCTCACCACCGATGGGGGACTCCCTGAACGAGCAGTACTTC
CDR3 protein: CASSPPMGDSLNEQYF

clone size: -
V gene: TRBV27
D gene: -
J gene: TRBJ1-6
CDR3 DNA: TGTGCCAGCAGGCGAACAGGGCACAGCTCCTATAATTCACCCCTCCACTTT
CDR3 protein: CASRRTGHSSYNSPLHF

clone size: -
V gene: TRBV11-2
D gene: -
J gene: TRBJ1-1
CDR3 DNA: TGTGCCAGCAGCTTAGTTGAAGCGGTCCGAGTCACTGAAGCTTTCTTT
CDR3 protein: CASSLVEAVRVTEAFF

clone size: -
V gene: TRBV5-6
D gene: -
J gene: TRBJ1-1
CDR3 DNA: TGTGCCAGCAGCTTACAGGGCAAGAACACTGAAGCTTTCTTT
CDR3 protein: CASSLQGKNTEAFF

clone size: -
V gene: TRBV20-1
D gene: TRBD2
J gene: TRBJ2-3
CDR3 DNA: TGCAGTGCTAGTCGAGCGGGAGGGGTTCGGGCAGATACGCAGTATTTT
CDR3 protein: CSASRAGGVRADTQYF

clone size: -
V gene: TRBV4-2
D gene: TRBD1
J gene: TRBJ1-6
CDR3 DNA: TGTGCCAGCAGCCAAGATAGGGGACAGGGGAATTCACCCCTCCACTTT
CDR3 protein: CASSQDRGQGNSPLHF

clone size: many
V gene: TRBV6-5
D gene: TRBD1
J gene: TRBJ2-7
CDR3 DNA: TGTGCCAGCAGTCCTGGGACAGGGAAATACGAGCAGTACTTC
CDR3 protein: CASSPGTGKYEQYF

clone size: -
V gene: TRBV4-3
D gene: -
J gene: TRBJ2-5
CDR3 DNA: TGCGCCAGCAGCCGAGTCTCTGGAGAGACCCAGTACTTC
CDR3 protein: CASSRVSGETQYF

clone size: -
V gene: TRBV14
D gene: -
J gene: TRBJ2-2
CDR3 DNA: TGTGCCAGCAGCCGCCCGTCAAATAGAGGGTGGACGAACACCGGGGAGCTGTTTTTT
CDR3 protein: CASSRPSNRGWTNTGELFF

clone size: -
V gene: TRBV7-2
D gene: -
J gene: TRBJ2-3
CDR3 DNA: TGTGCCAGCAGCTTTACGGGAGCGAGAGATACGCAGTATTTT
CDR3 protein: CASSFTGARDTQYF

clone size: few
V gene: TRBV19
D gene: TRBD1
J gene: TRBJ1-5
CDR3 DNA: TGTGCCAGTAGTCCTTCAGTGGGACAGAGTTTCAATCAGCCCCAGCATTTT
CDR3 protein: CASSPSVGQSFNQPQHF

clone size: -
V gene: TRBV5-6
D gene: -
J gene: TRBJ1-2
CDR3 DNA: TGTGCCAGCAGCCGACAGGCGGCCTATGGCTACACCTTC
CDR3 protein: CASSRQAAYGYTF

clone size: -
V gene: TRBV7-2
D gene: TRBD1
J gene: TRBJ1-2
CDR3 DNA: TGTGCCAGCACCCAAGGACAGGAGGATGGCTACACCTTC
CDR3 protein: CASTQGQEDGYTF

clone size: -
V gene: TRBV5-1
D gene: -
J gene: TRBJ1-1
CDR3 DNA: TGCGCCAGCAGCGCCTACGGGAATCTGAACACTGAAGCTTTCTTT
CDR3 protein: CASSAYGNLNTEAFF

clone size: -
V gene: TRBV27
D gene: -
J gene: TRBJ1-4
CDR3 DNA: TGTGCCACCCGAGACAGGTCTAATGAAAAACTGTTTTTT
CDR3 protein: CATRDRSNEKLFF

clone size: -
V gene: TRBV19
D gene: -
J gene: TRBJ2-3
CDR3 DNA: TGTGCCAGTAGTCCGACAGCAGGAACGCAGTATTTT
CDR3 protein: CASSPTAGTQYF

clone size: -
V gene: TRBV5-1
D gene: TRBD2
J gene: TRBJ2-7
CDR3 DNA: TGCGCCAGCAGCCCGTCTGGCCCGCCGGGGGGTAGGCAGTACTTC
CDR3 protein: CASSPSGPPGGRQYF

clone size: -
V gene: TRBV5-5
D gene: -
J gene: TRBJ1-2
CDR3 DNA: TGTGCCAGCAGCTTGGACGGCAGGGGCCCGGTGGGCTACACCTTC
CDR3 protein: CASSLDGRGPVGYTF

clone size: -
V gene: TRBV7-3
D gene: -
J gene: TRBJ2-1
CDR3 DNA: TGTGCCAGCAGCTTAGAAGGCGGCTACAACAATGAGCAGTTCTTC
CDR3 protein: CASSLEGGYNNEQFF

clone size: -
V gene: TRBV19
D gene: -
J gene: TRBJ2-1
CDR3 DNA: TGTGCCAGTAGTGGCGGCTGGGGGCCCGACTCCTACAATGAGCAGTTCTTC
CDR3 protein: CASSGGWGPDSYNEQFF

clone size: -
V gene: TRBV7-2
D gene: -
J gene: TRBJ2-7
CDR3 DNA: TGTGCCAGCAGCTTAGAGACATTTGGCGAGCAGTACTTC
CDR3 protein: CASSLETFGEQYF

clone size: once
V gene: TRBV6-5
D gene: -
J gene: TRBJ1-3
CDR3 DNA: TGTGCCAGCAGTAGCCAGACAGTCTCTGGAAACACCATATATTTT
CDR3 protein: CASSSQTVSGNTIYF

clone size: once
V gene: TRBV15
D gene: -
J gene: TRBJ1-2
CDR3 DNA: TGTGCCACCAGCAGACAGGGATTTAGTAATGGCTACACCTTC
CDR3 protein: CATSRQGFSNGYTF

clone size: -
V gene: TRBV4-3
D gene: TRBD2
J gene: TRBJ2-3
CDR3 DNA: TGCGCCAGCAGCCAAGGGGTCCCTAGCGGGAGTGCAGATACGCAGTATTTT
CDR3 protein: CASSQGVPSGSADTQYF

clone size: -
V gene: TRBV4-2
D gene: -
J gene: TRBJ2-2
CDR3 DNA: TGTGCCAGCAGCCAAGACATCGGGAGTATCACCGGGGAGCTGTTTTTT
CDR3 protein: CASSQDIGSITGELFF

clone size: -
V gene: TRBV7-9
D gene: -
J gene: TRBJ1-1
CDR3 DNA: TGTGCCAGCAGCTTAGAGCATGCGGCTGAAGCTTTCTTT
CDR3 protein: CASSLEHAAEAFF

clone size: -
V gene: TRBV5-1
D gene: TRBD2
J gene: TRBJ2-1
CDR3 DNA: TGCGCCAGCAGCCCCTTCAGCGGCGGGAGTTTATTTCTACGGACCAATGAGCAGTTCTTC
CDR3 protein: CASSPFSGGSLFLRTNEQFF

clone size: -
V gene: TRBV30
D gene: TRBD1
J gene: TRBJ1-2
CDR3 DNA: TGTGCCTGGAGTCCGACAGGGGTTGGTGGCTACACCTTC
CDR3 protein: CAWSPTGVGGYTF